These 32 T cell receptor beta chains were all obtained from the same sample, sequenced in a study of Graves' ophthalmopathy and Graves' hyperthyroidism. Beta-chain TCR CDR3 regions were amplified from RNA transcripts. Investigators did first-round RT-PCR with HTBI primers, then second-round multiplex PCR. Via MiXCR, TCRdb re-called the multiplex PCR reads, giving one row per CDR3 protein. The table lists some 48,000 distinct CDR3 sequences, roughly 52% of them singletons, with approximately 20% in the top ten. Sequenced input: peripheral blood. The origin of the receptors is an adult man with Graves' ophthalmopathy.

This clonotype is classed as medium-sized (0.01 to 0.1%). The genes are TRBV2 and TRBJ1-2; the match to TRBD1 covers 7 bases. Looked up from germline, CDR1 is SNHLY and CDR2 is FYNNEI. The CDR3 sequence is 14 residues long. V lost 7 bases, J lost 5 bases, and 10 bases stayed unmatched. The CDR3 spells CASTPDRVRYGYTF. The CDR3 bases are TGTGCCAGCACTCCCGACAGGGTGAGATATGGCTACACCTTC.

About this clonotype itself: The germline gene is not matched at one end of the junction; a read error may be the cause. The chain joins TRBV24-1 to TRBJ2-3, with D possibly being TRBD1 (6 bases). Germline CDR1 and CDR2: KGHDR and SFDVKD. The CDR3 spans 12 residues. As DNA, the CDR3 is TGTGCCTCCAGTCCTGGGGGCTACGAGCAGTATTTT. Amino acid sequence: CASSPGGYEQYF.

This clonotype occurred many times. The conserved closing phenylalanine or tryptophan is absent in this CDR3, likely reflecting a read error. V usage is TRBV14 and J usage is TRBJ2-5, with 9 nucleotides matching TRBD1. There are 14 residues in the CDR3. Germline CDR1 reads SGHDN; CDR2 reads FVKESK. J was trimmed by 4 bases and V by 3 bases; bases with no gene match: 3. The CDR3 DNA sequence: TGTGCCAGCAGCCAGTGGACAGGGGCAGAGACCCAGTACCTC. This gives the protein CASSQWTGAETQYL.

There are many counts of this clonotype. The chain couples TRBV27 to TRBJ1-2, with 8 nucleotides matching TRBD1. Germline V gene data show CDR1 as MNHEY and CDR2 as SMNVEV (reference sequence). V shed 4 bases, J shed 2 bases, and the junction held 9 bases outside the gene matches. CDR3 length: 16 residues. The CDR3 nucleotides read TGTGCCAGCAGTTCACGGTCGACAGGGGCAAACTATGGCTACACCTTC. Its translation is CASSSRSTGANYGYTF.

This clonotype was observed many times. The rearrangement links TRBV11-1 to TRBJ2-3; D unresolved. The CDR3 totals 14 residues. Germline V gene sequence: CDR1 SGHAT, CDR2 FQDESV (reference sequence). Trimming took off 5 bases at V and 1 base at J, with 10 bases between the two ends. The CDR3 region is CASSRPLGTDTQYF. The CDR3 coding sequence is TGTGCCAGCAGCCGGCCTTTGGGCACAGATACGCAGTATTTT. Complete variable domain (other parts from reference TRBV11-1 and TRBJ2-3): EAEVAQSPRYKITEKSQAVAFWCDPISGHATLYWYRQILGQGPELLVQFQDESVVDDSQLPKDRFSAERLKGVDSTLKIQPAELGDSAMYLCASSRPLGTDTQYFGPGTRLTVL.

This clonotype has only a few counts. This chain connects TRBV7-2 to TRBJ2-7, with 7 bases identical to TRBD1. This CDR3 is 12 amino acids long. Unmatched junction bases numbered 5, after V lost 2 bases and J lost 10 bases. Germline CDR1 and CDR2: SGHTA and FQGNSA. CDR3 region: CASSLTGDGQYF. The CDR3 DNA reads as TGTGCCAGCAGCTTAACAGGGGACGGTCAGTACTTC.

The chain joins TRBV9 to TRBJ2-7; TRBD2 matches 14 bases. This CDR3 has 16 amino acids. The germline CDR1 and CDR2 sequences are SGDLS and YYNGEE. V was clipped by 4 bases and J by 3 bases; unmatched bases: 6. The CDR3 loop reads CASSLSGTSGSYEQYF. The CDR3 nucleotides read TGTGCCAGCAGCCTCTCCGGGACTAGCGGGAGCTACGAGCAGTACTTC.

In this sample, this clonotype turned up once. This chain uses TRBV12-3 or TRBV12-4 with TRBJ1-6; the D gene is possibly TRBD1 (5 bases). The CDR3 is made up of 13 amino acids. Trimming removed 1 base at V and 13 bases at J, with 11 bases between. For the CDR3, the DNA is TGTGCCAGCAGTTTAGGGACAAATCAGCCCCTCCACTTT. Its protein is CASSLGTNQPLHF.

This clonotype was seen ten or more times. The gene calls are TRBV19 and TRBJ1-2, with D unclear. This CDR3 has 12 amino acids. Trimming pared 10 bases from V and 9 bases from J, leaving 18 bases between. Germline CDR1 and CDR2: LNHDA and SQIVND (reference sequence). As DNA, the CDR3 is TGTGCCACCGAGAGTGGGTTTTATCGCTACACCTTC. Its translation: CATESGFYRYTF.

Relative to its sample, this clonotype is medium-sized (0.01 to 0.1%). This rearrangement joins TRBV29-1 to TRBJ2-3; D possibly uses TRBD1 or TRBD2 (5 bases each). The germline V gene has CDR1 SQVTM and CDR2 ANQGSEA. V gave up 5 bases and J gave up 4 bases, with 7 bases separating them. This CDR3 has 11 residues. CDR3 in amino acids: CSVLGADTQYF. The CDR3 bases are TGCAGCGTTTTGGGGGCAGATACGCAGTATTTT.

This clonotype has at least ten counts. The V gene is TRBV5-6, the J gene TRBJ2-1; TRBD2 matches 7 bases. CDR1 SGHDT and CDR2 YYEEEE come from the germline V gene. After removal of 4 bases from V and 5 bases from J, the junction contained 6 bases not matched to a gene. The CDR3 contains 14 residues. CDR3 protein: CASSAILADNEQFF. CDR3 nucleotides: TGTGCCAGCAGCGCTATTCTAGCGGACAATGAGCAGTTCTTC.

Ten or more counts support this clonotype. The chain employs TRBV3-1 and TRBJ2-7; TRBD2 matches at 9 bases. The CDR3 is made up of 16 amino acids. Germline CDR1 is LGHDT and CDR2 is YNNKEL (reference sequence). The junction had 4 bases not matched to a gene; V was cut back by 0 bases and J by 1 base. CDR3 nucleotide sequence: TGTGCCAGCAGCCAAGAGCATAGCGGGAGTTCCTACGAGCAGTACTTC. It codes for CASSQEHSGSSYEQYF.

V gene TRBV12-3 or TRBV12-4 combines with J gene TRBJ1-1; D not certain. Trimming took 1 base from V and 0 from J, leaving 3 bases between them. The CDR3 has 13 residues. This CDR3 is CASSLGVNTEAFF. CDR3 coding DNA: TGTGCCAGCAGTTTAGGGGTGAACACTGAAGCTTTCTTT.

Many counts were recorded for this clonotype. The J gene is TRBJ2-5, the V gene TRBV10-3; 13 positions match TRBD2. Germline V CDR1 and CDR2: ENHRY, SYGVKD. The length of the CDR3 is 15 residues. V gave up 6 bases and J gave up 6 bases; unmatched junction bases: 7. This chain's CDR3 is CAIRKGTSGAQTQYF. CDR3 DNA: TGTGCCATCAGGAAGGGGACTAGCGGGGCTCAGACCCAGTACTTC.

This clonotype was counted many times. The chain has TRBV13 and TRBJ2-7; D is ambiguous. This CDR3 is 16 amino acids long. Germline V gene data show CDR1 as PRHDT and CDR2 as FYEKMQ (reference sequence). V lost 2 bases to trimming and J lost 0 bases, with 14 bases between them. The CDR3 nucleotides read TGTGCCAGCAGCTTATCAGTGGGCAAGTTCTCCTACGAGCAGTACTTC. Amino acid sequence: CASSLSVGKFSYEQYF.

The chain joins TRBV6-6 to TRBJ1-6, with a possible D match to TRBD1 (6 bases). The CDR3 is 12 residues long. Trimming took 8 bases from V and 9 from J, leaving 11 bases between them. The germline CDR1 and CDR2 sequences are MNHNY and SVGAGI (reference sequence). CDR3 amino acids: CASEQQGSPLHF. The CDR3 nucleotides are TGTGCCAGCGAGCAACAGGGTTCACCCCTCCACTTT.

The CDR3 DNA sequence: TGTGCCATCAGGTCTAGCGGGGGGGGTGGAGAGACCCAGTACTTC. Protein: CAIRSSGGGGETQYF. This chain joins TRBV10-3 and TRBJ2-5; 12 nucleotides match TRBD2. Germline lookup yields CDR1 ENHRY and CDR2 SYGVKD. Trimming took 6 bases from V and 4 from J; bases not matched to a gene: 6. The CDR3 length is 15 residues.

Relative to its sample, this clonotype is medium-sized (0.01 to 0.1%). The chain has TRBV24-1 and TRBJ2-3; TRBD1 matches 8 bases. V lost 4 bases, J lost 1 base, and 6 bases stayed unmatched. This CDR3 spans 16 amino acids. CDR1 KGHDR and CDR2 SFDVKD come from the germline V gene. The CDR3 is CATSEPGQGRTDTQYF. DNA for the CDR3: TGTGCCACCAGTGAACCCGGACAGGGACGCACAGATACGCAGTATTTT.

This rearrangement joins TRBV9 to TRBJ2-1, with TRBD1 identical over 12 bases. Germline assignment: CDR1 SGDLS and CDR2 YYNGEE. J lost 3 bases, V lost 4 bases, and 11 bases had no gene match. The CDR3 has 18 amino acids. As DNA, the CDR3 is TGTGCCAGCAGCTACACCGGGACAGGGGGCTATGGCTACAATGAGCAGTTCTTC. As protein: CASSYTGTGGYGYNEQFF.

This chain connects TRBV9 to TRBJ2-2, with D perhaps matching TRBD1 or TRBD2 (6 bases each). Germline assignment: CDR1 SGDLS and CDR2 YYNGEE. Trimming shortened V by 0 bases and J by 4 bases, and 16 bases separated the two germline ends. The CDR3 runs 17 residues. CDR3 coding DNA: TGTGCCAGCAGCGTAGGGGCCGGGGGCGTCGGCACCGGGGAGCTGTTTTTT. Translated: CASSVGAGGVGTGELFF. Using reference TRBV9 and TRBJ2-2 for the parts outside the CDR3, the full variable domain is DSGVTQTPKHLITATGQRVTLRCSPRSGDLSVYWYQQSLDQGLQFLIQYYNGEERAKGNILERFSAQQFPDLHSELNLSSLELGDSALYFCASSVGAGGVGTGELFFGEGSRLTVL.

This rearrangement joins TRBV19 to TRBJ1-3; tentative D call: TRBD1 (5 bases). The ends were cut back, 6 bases at V and 9 bases at J, with 12 bases in the middle. Germline CDR1 is LNHDA and CDR2 is SQIVND (reference sequence). The CDR3 runs to 12 residues. The CDR3 loop reads CASSRWGSTIYF. The CDR3 bases are TGTGCCAGTAGCCGTTGGGGGAGCACCATATATTTT.

This clonotype was seen at least ten times. CDR3 region: CASRGTSKNIQYF. For the CDR3, the DNA is TGTGCCAGCAGGGGGACTTCCAAAAACATTCAGTACTTC. V and J are TRBV6-2 or TRBV6-3 and TRBJ2-4; tentative D call: TRBD2 (6 bases). The CDR3 is 13 amino acids. V shed 6 bases and J shed 2 bases, with 8 bases lying between them. Germline V gene sequence: CDR1 MNHEY, CDR2 SVGEGT.

This clonotype showed up many times. The chain couples TRBV6-1 to TRBJ2-5; D might be TRBD2 (6 bases). The CDR3 has 14 amino acids. The germline V gene encodes CDR1 MNHNS and CDR2 SASEGT. Trimming shortened V by 8 bases and J by 1 base, and 14 bases separated the two germline ends. The CDR3 bases are TGTGCCAGCGGCCCTTTAGCGGCCCAAGAGACCCAGTACTTC. This codes for CASGPLAAQETQYF.

About this clonotype itself: Likely a read error: the CDR3 ends without its conserved phenylalanine or tryptophan. The chain recombines TRBV7-2 with TRBJ1-1; 7 bases are a match to TRBD1. This CDR3 is 15 amino acids long. Germline trimming cut 6 bases from V and 4 bases from J; bases unmatched to any gene: 11. CDR1 is SGHTA, CDR2 FQGNSA, per germline. The chain's CDR3 is CASSENRGMGTEAFC. In nucleotides, the CDR3 is TGTGCCAGCAGTGAGAACAGGGGTATGGGCACTGAAGCTTTCTGT.

This chain uses TRBV19 with TRBJ1-2; 8 nucleotides match TRBD1. The CDR3 covers 13 residues. V shed 8 bases, J shed 2 bases, and the junction held 4 bases outside the gene matches. Germline CDR1 is LNHDA and CDR2 is SQIVND (reference sequence). For the CDR3, the DNA is TGTGCCAGTCAGAGGGACAGGAACTATGGCTACACCTTC. Its protein is CASQRDRNYGYTF.

This clonotype appeared many times. V and J are TRBV20-1 and TRBJ2-7; TRBD1 agrees at 10 bases. Germline loops: CDR1 DFQATT, CDR2 SNEGSKA (reference sequence). This CDR3 has 16 residues. Germline trimming cut 1 base from V and 6 bases from J; bases unmatched to any gene: 12. The DNA for the CDR3 is TGCAGTGCTAGAGTCTTGGGGACAGGGGACTACTCCGAGCAGTACTTC. This sequence encodes CSARVLGTGDYSEQYF.

This clonotype was recorded at least ten times. This chain uses TRBV6-5 with TRBJ1-6, with 9 bases matching TRBD1. Germline CDR1 is MNHEY and CDR2 is SVGAGI. Trimming cost V 7 bases and J 9 bases; bases outside gene matches: 10. The CDR3 extends over 15 amino acids. CDR3: CASKNTGGVSSPLHF. The CDR3 DNA reads TGTGCCAGCAAGAATACAGGGGGCGTAAGTTCACCCCTCCACTTT.

Remarks on this clonotype: This CDR3 is missing its conserved last phenylalanine or tryptophan, likely due to a read error. It is unclear where the CDR3 begins or ends on the DNA, so no DNA is shown, and the CDR3 is as TCRdb lists it. CDR3 loop: CASSHGDQ. The gene calls are TRBV3-1 and TRBJ2-4. From its first to its last residue, the CDR3 has 8 amino acids. Per the germline V gene, CDR1 is LGHDT and CDR2 is YNNKEL (reference sequence).

The table lists this clonotype with a few counts. The chain uses TRBV7-9 and TRBJ2-1, with D unresolved. CDR1 and CDR2 from the germline V gene are SEHNR and FQNEAQ (reference sequence). The CDR3 sequence is 12 residues long. Trimming took off 5 bases at V and 7 bases at J, with 9 bases between the two ends. CDR3 coding DNA: TGTGCCAGCAGCCCAGATCGGAATGAGCAGTTCTTC. Protein product: CASSPDRNEQFF.

This clonotype showed up just a few times. The genes are TRBV5-6 and TRBJ1-1; no clear D. The V and J ends lost 3 bases and 1 base respectively, with 13 bases between them. This CDR3 has 15 residues. Germline V CDR1 and CDR2: SGHDT, YYEEEE. The CDR3 nucleotides are TGTGCCAGCAGCTCCGTCAGGAGCGAGAACACTGAAGCTTTCTTT. This translates into CASSSVRSENTEAFF.

In DNA form, the CDR3 reads TGCAGTGCCCAGGGGGAGTCGGAGACCCAGTACTTC. This gives the protein CSAQGESETQYF. The chain recombines TRBV20-1 with TRBJ2-5; 7 bases line up with TRBD1. V shed 6 bases, J shed 5 bases, and the junction held 6 bases outside the gene matches. Looked up from germline, CDR1 is DFQATT and CDR2 is SNEGSKA (reference sequence). This CDR3 region has 12 residues.

This clonotype was observed many times. A read error is possible here, since a much larger clone lies one base away. V usage is TRBV7-9 and J usage is TRBJ1-4, with D uncertain. CDR3 size: 13 residues. Germline values: CDR1 SEHNR, CDR2 FQNEAQ (reference sequence). The CDR3 nucleotides read TGTGCCAGCAGCTCCCGACGGAATGAAAAACTGCTTTTT. This sequence encodes CASSSRRNEKLLF.